This entry concerns a single T cell receptor beta chain. The data were produced by immunoSEQ multiplex PCR, yet TCRdb's version contains in-frame clones alone and is incomplete. In the table there are about 100,000 clones, around nine tenths of which are singletons. This specimen comes from a study of blood T cell repertoires in COVID-19. In the study overall: Sites in the United States, Italy and Spain provided acute and convalescent COVID-19 samples. T cells, B-cell-depleted T cells, or PBMCs supplied cDNA or gDNA.

Patients of the Seattle cohort, enrolled during active infection, were followed longitudinally. Looked up from germline, CDR1 is SNHLY and CDR2 is FYNNEI. The CDR3 is 13 amino acids. The V end lost 7 bases, the J end lost 7 bases, and 16 bases lay between the germline ends. The receptor comes from a woman in her forties or fifties with COVID-19, enrolled during active disease. Sequenced input: peripheral blood. The rearrangement joins TRBV2 to TRBJ1-1; D might be TRBD1 (5 bases). The CDR3 region is CASKGQGGGEAFF. The CDR3 DNA is TGTGCCAGCAAAGGGCAGGGCGGTGGTGAAGCTTTCTTT. Full variable domain (missing parts from reference TRBV2 and TRBJ1-1): EPEVTQTPSHQVTQMGQEVILRCVPISNHLYFYWYRQILGQKVEFLVSFYNNEISEKSEIFDDQFSVERPDGSNFTLKIRSTKLEDSAMYFCASKGQGGGEAFFGQGTRLTVV.